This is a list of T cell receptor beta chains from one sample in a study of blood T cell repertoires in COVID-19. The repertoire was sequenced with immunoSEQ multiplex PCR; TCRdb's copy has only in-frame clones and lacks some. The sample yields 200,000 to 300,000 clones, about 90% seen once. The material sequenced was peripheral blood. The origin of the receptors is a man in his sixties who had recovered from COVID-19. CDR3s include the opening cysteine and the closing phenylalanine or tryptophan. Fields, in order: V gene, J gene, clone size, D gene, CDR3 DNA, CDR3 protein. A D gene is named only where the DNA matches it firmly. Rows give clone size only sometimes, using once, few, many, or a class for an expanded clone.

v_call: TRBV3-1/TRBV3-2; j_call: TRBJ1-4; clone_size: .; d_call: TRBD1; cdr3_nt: TGTGCCAGCAGCAAACAGGGGGCGATTGAAAAACTGTTTTTT; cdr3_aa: CASSKQGAIEKLFF
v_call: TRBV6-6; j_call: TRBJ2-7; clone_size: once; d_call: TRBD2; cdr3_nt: TGTGCCAGCAGTGAGAGTTTGGGGGGGATCTACGAGCAGTACTTC; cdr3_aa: CASSESLGGIYEQYF
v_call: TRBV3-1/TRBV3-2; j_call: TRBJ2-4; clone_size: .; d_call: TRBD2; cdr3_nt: TGTGCCAGCAGCCAAGAGGCTAGCGGGGGGACAGCCAAAAACATTCAGTACTTC; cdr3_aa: CASSQEASGGTAKNIQYF
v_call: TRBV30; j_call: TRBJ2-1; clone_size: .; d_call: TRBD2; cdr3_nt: TGTGCCTGGAGTCCGACTAGCGCAGAGCAGTTCTTC; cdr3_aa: CAWSPTSAEQFF
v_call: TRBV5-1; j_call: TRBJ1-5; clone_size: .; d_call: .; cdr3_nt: TGCGCCAGCAGCTGGACAGTTAGCAATCAGCCCCAGCATTTT; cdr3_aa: CASSWTVSNQPQHF
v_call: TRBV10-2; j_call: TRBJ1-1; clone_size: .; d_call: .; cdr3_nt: TGCGCCAGCCGACGGGGGAACACTGAAGCTTTCTTT; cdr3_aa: CASRRGNTEAFF
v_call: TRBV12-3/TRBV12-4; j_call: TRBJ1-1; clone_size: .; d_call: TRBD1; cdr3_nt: TGTGCCAGCAGCTCGGACAGGGCTGAAGCTTTCTTT; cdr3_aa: CASSSDRAEAFF
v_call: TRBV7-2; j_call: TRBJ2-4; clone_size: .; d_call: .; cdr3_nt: TGTGCCAGCAGCCCAGGGGGGACAGTCGGACACATTCAGTACTTC; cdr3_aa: CASSPGGTVGHIQYF
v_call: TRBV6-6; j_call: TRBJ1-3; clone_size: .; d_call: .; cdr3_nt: TGTGCCAGCCAAAACTCTGGAAACACCATATATTTT; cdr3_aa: CASQNSGNTIYF
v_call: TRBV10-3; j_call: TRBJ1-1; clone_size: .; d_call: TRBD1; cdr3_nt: TGTGCCATCAGGCCGGGACAGGAGAACACTGAAGCTTTCTTT; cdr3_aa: CAIRPGQENTEAFF
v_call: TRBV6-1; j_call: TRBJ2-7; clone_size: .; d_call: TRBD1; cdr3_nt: TGTGCCAGCAGTGAACTGAGAGACAGGGGAATGTACGAGCAGTACTTC; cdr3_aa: CASSELRDRGMYEQYF
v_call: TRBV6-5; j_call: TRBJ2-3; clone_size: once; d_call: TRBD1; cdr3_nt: TGTGCCAGCAGTTACGGAAACAGGGGGATTGCAGATACGCAGTATTTT; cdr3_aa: CASSYGNRGIADTQYF
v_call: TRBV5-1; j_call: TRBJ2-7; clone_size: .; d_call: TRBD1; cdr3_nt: TGCGCCAGCAGCTACCGGGACAGGGGGGACGAGCAGTACTTC; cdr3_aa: CASSYRDRGDEQYF
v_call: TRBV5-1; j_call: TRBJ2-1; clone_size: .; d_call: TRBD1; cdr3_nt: TGCGCCAGCAGCTCAGGGGGACACTACAATGAGCAGTTCTTC; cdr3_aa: CASSSGGHYNEQFF
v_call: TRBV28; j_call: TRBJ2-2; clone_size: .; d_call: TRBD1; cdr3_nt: TGTGCCAGCAGTTTAAGGGCAGGGGGCCGAGTTTCGAACACCGGGGAGCTGTTTTTT; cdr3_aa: CASSLRAGGRVSNTGELFF
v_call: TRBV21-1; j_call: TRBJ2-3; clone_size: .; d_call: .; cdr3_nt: TGTGCCAGCAGCGAAATCCCCCAGGGGGAAGATACGCAGTATTTT; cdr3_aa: CASSEIPQGEDTQYF
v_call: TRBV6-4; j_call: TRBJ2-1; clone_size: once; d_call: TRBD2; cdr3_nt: TGTGCCAGCAGTGTAGGGACTAGTGCTGAGCAGTTCTTC; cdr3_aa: CASSVGTSAEQFF
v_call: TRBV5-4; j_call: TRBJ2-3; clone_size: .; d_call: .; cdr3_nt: TGTGCCAGCAGCTTAGACAGTAGCACAGATACGCAGTATTTT; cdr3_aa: CASSLDSSTDTQYF
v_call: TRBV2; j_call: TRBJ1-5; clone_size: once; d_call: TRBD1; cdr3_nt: TGTGCCAGCAAAGGGACAGGGGGCGGTCAGCCCCAGCATTTT; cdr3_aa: CASKGTGGGQPQHF
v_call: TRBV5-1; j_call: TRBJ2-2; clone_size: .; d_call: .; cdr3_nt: TGCGCCAGCAGCCAGACCGGGGAGCTGTTTTTT; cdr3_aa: CASSQTGELFF
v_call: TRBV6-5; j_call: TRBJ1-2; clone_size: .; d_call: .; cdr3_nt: TGTGCCAGCAGTTACGCGGGTAATGGCTACACCTTC; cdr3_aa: CASSYAGNGYTF
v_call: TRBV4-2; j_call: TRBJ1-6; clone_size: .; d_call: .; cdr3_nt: TGTGCCAGCAGCCAAGGTCCCAGGGGTGGGGATTCACCCCTCCACTTT; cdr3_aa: CASSQGPRGGDSPLHF
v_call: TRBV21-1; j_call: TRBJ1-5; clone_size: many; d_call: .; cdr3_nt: TGTGCCAGCAGCAGGCGGGCAGCCAATCAGCCCCAGCATTTT; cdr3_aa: CASSRRAANQPQHF
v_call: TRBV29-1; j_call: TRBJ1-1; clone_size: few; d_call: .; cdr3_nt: TGCAGCGTTGAAAAGGCAGGGGCGAACACTGAAGCTTTCTTT; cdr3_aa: CSVEKAGANTEAFF
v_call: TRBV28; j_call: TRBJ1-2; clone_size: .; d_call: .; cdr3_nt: TGTGCCAGCAGTTTATGGACCACGGGACAAAGCTATGGCTACACCTTC; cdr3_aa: CASSLWTTGQSYGYTF
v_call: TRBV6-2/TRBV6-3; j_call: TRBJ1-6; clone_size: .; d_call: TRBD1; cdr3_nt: TGTGCCAGCAGTTCGTGGACAGGGGGGAGCTCCTATAATTCACCCCTCCACTTT; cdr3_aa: CASSSWTGGSSYNSPLHF
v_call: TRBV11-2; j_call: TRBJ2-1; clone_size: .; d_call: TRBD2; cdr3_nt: TGTGCCAGCAGCTTTGAACCGCCTAGCGGGGGGGGGAATGAGCAGTTCTTC; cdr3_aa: CASSFEPPSGGGNEQFF
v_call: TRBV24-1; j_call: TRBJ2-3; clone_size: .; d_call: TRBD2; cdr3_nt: TGTGCCACCAGTGATTTATCTCGGTGGGGGGGAAAACACACAGATACGCAGTATTTT; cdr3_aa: CATSDLSRWGGKHTDTQYF
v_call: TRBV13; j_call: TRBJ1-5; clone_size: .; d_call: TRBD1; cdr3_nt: TGTGCCAGCAGCTCGACTGGGACAGGGGGGAAGCCCCAGCATTTT; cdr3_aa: CASSSTGTGGKPQHF
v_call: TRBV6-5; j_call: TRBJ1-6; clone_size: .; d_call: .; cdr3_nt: TGTGCCAGCAGTTACTATCCGGGGGGGAATTCACCCCTCCACTTT; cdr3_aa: CASSYYPGGNSPLHF
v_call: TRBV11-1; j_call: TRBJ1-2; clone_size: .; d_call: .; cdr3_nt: TGTGCCAGCAGCTTAGGTAGTAGCTATGGCTACACCTTC; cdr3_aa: CASSLGSSYGYTF
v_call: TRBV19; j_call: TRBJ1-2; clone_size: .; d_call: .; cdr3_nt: TGTGCCAGTAGTATCCGGGACACATATCCTAACTATGGCTACACCTTC; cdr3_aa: CASSIRDTYPNYGYTF
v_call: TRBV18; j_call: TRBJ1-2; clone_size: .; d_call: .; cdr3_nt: TGTGCCAGCTCACCCGATCTTAAGACAGATCGCTATGGCTACACCTTC; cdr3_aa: CASSPDLKTDRYGYTF
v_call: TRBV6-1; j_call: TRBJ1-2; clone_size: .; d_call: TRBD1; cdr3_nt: TGTGCCAGCAGTGAACAGGGGGCAAGCTATGGCTACACCTTC; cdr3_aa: CASSEQGASYGYTF
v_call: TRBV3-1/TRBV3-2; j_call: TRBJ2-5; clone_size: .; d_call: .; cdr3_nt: TGTGCCAGCAGCCAAGGGACTGACTTGGAGACCCAGTACTTC; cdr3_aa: CASSQGTDLETQYF
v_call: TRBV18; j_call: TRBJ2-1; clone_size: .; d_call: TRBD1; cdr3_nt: TGTGCCAGCTCACCCTTTGAAGGGGGCGTGATCACTGAGCAGTTCTTC; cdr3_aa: CASSPFEGGVITEQFF
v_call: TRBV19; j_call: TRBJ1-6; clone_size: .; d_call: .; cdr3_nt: TGTGCCAGTAGGCCCATTCACGGGGGGGATTCACCCCTCCACTTT; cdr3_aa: CASRPIHGGDSPLHF
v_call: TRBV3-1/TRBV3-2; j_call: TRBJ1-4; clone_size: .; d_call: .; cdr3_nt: TGTGCCAGCAGCCAAGATCGAGGGGGGGTTTATGAAAAACTGTTTTTT; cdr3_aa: CASSQDRGGVYEKLFF
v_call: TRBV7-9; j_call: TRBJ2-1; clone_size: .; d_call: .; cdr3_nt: TGTGCCAGCAGCTTAGCCACAGCCGATGAGCAGTTCTTC; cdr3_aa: CASSLATADEQFF
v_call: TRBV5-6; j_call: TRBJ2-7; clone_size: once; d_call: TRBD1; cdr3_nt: TGTGCCAGCAGCTATGAACCGGGACAGAGCTCCTACGAGCAGTACTTC; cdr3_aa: CASSYEPGQSSYEQYF
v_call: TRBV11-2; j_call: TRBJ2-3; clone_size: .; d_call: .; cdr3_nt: TGTGCCAGCAGCTTAAGGGGTAGCACAGATACGCAGTATTTT; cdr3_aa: CASSLRGSTDTQYF
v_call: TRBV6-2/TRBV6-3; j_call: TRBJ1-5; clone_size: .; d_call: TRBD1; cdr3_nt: TGTGCCAGCAGTATACAGGGGGGGAATCAGCCCCAGCATTTT; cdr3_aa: CASSIQGGNQPQHF
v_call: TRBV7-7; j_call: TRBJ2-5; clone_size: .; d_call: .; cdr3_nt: TGTGCCAGCAGCCGACAGGTTTGGGAGACCCAGTACTTC; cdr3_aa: CASSRQVWETQYF
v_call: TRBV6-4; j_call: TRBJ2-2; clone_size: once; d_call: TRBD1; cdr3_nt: TGTGCCAGCAGTTCCGGGACAGAGGACACCGGGGAGCTGTTTTTT; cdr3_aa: CASSSGTEDTGELFF
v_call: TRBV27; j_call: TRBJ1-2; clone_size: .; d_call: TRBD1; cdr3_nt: TGTGCCAGCAGTTTCCGAAAGGGGGCCCGTATGGGGGCTAACTATGGCTACACCTTC; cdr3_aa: CASSFRKGARMGANYGYTF
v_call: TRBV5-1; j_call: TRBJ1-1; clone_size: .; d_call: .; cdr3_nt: TGCGCCAGCACTCTTAACACTGAAGCTTTCTTT; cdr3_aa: CASTLNTEAFF
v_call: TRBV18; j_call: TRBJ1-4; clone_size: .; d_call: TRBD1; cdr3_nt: TGTGCCAGCTCACCAGGGGACAGGGGGAAGGAAAAACTGTTTTTT; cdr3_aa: CASSPGDRGKEKLFF
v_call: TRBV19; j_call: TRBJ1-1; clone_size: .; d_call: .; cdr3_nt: TGTGCCAGTAGTATGTTTAGCCTCCAGAACACTGAAGCTTTCTTT; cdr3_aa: CASSMFSLQNTEAFF
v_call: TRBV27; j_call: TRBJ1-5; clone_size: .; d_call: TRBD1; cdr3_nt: TGTGCCAGCAGGGGGGACAGGGGGACAAATCAGCCCCAGCATTTT; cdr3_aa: CASRGDRGTNQPQHF
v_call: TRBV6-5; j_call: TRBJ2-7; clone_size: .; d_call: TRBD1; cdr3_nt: TGTGCCAGCAGCCGATCCTACAGGGGATCCTACGAGCAGTACTTC; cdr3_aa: CASSRSYRGSYEQYF
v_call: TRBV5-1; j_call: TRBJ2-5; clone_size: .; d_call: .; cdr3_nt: TGCGCCAGCAGCGCCGGGGGGCCGGGTGAGACCCAGTACTTC; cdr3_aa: CASSAGGPGETQYF
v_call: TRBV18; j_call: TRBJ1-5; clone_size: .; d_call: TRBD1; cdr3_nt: TGTGCCAGCAGGACAGGGGATCAGCCCCAGCATTTT; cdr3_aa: CASRTGDQPQHF
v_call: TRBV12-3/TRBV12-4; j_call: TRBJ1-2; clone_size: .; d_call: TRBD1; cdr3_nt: TGTGCCAGCAGTCCCGACAGGGTATATGGCTACACCTTC; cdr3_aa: CASSPDRVYGYTF
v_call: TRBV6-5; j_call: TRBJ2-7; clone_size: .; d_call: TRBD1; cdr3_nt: TGTGCCAGCAGTTACCTCGGCAGGGGGCCCTACGAGCAGTACTTC; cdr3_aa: CASSYLGRGPYEQYF
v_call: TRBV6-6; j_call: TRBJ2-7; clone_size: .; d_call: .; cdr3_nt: TGTGCCAGCAGACGAGGGGGGGGTAGGTCTGACGAGCAGTACTTC; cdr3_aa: CASRRGGGRSDEQYF
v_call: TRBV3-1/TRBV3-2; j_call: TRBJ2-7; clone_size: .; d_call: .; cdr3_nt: TGTGCCAGCAGCCAAGGTAGAGAGCAGTACTTC; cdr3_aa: CASSQGREQYF
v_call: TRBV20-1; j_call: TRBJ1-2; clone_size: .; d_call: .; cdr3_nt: TGCAGTGCTCGGAAGGAGTTAAGCTACACCTTC; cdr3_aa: CSARKELSYTF